The rows below give T cell receptor beta chains drawn from one sample of a study of blood T cell repertoires in COVID-19. Data came from immunoSEQ multiplex PCR; TCRdb stores just in-frame clones and leaves some out. Among a few hundred thousand clones, 85% were seen once, and the ten largest hold more than 3%. Sequenced sample: peripheral blood. All receptors derive from a woman between 18 and 30 years old with acute or convalescent COVID-19. CDR3s include the opening cysteine and the closing phenylalanine or tryptophan. Fields, in order: CDR3 protein, CDR3 DNA, D gene, V gene, clone size, J gene. A D gene is named only where the DNA matches it firmly. Only some rows state a clone size, as once, few, many or a class for expanded clones.

CASTENRYTQYF,TGTGCCAGCACCGAAAACAGGTATACGCAGTATTTT,-,TRBV28,-,TRBJ2-3
CASSQTSGGAEQYF,TGTGCCAGTAGCCAGACTAGCGGGGGGGCCGAGCAGTACTTC,TRBD2,TRBV19,-,TRBJ2-7
CASSRTDNYGYTF,TGTGCCAGCAGTAGAACAGATAACTATGGCTACACCTTC,-,TRBV6-5,-,TRBJ1-2
CASSPAGPSETQYF,TGCGCCAGCAGCCCAGCGGGACCATCGGAGACCCAGTACTTC,TRBD2,TRBV5-1,few,TRBJ2-5
CASSILAVGSPLHF,TGTGCCAGTAGTATCCTGGCAGTCGGGTCACCCCTCCACTTT,-,TRBV19,-,TRBJ1-6
CASSLTASGSRPQFF,TGTGCCAGCAGCTTAACGGCTAGCGGGAGCCGCCCACAGTTCTTC,TRBD2,TRBV7-3,-,TRBJ2-1
CASSLDLPGYTF,TGTGCCAGCAGCTTGGATCTTCCGGGCTACACCTTC,-,TRBV5-8,once,TRBJ1-2
CASSTRGGTGTGELFF,TGCGCCAGCAGCACACGGGGAGGGACGGGCACCGGGGAGCTGTTTTTT,TRBD2,TRBV5-1,-,TRBJ2-2
CASSLGQGASGANVLTF,TGTGCCAGCAGCTTGGGACAGGGGGCGTCTGGGGCCAACGTCCTGACTTTC,TRBD1,TRBV5-4,-,TRBJ2-6
CSVPMTGGVYGYTF,TGCAGCGTGCCTATGACAGGGGGTGTCTATGGCTACACCTTC,TRBD1,TRBV29-1,once,TRBJ1-2
CASSTGQTNYEQYF,TGCGCCAGCAGCACGGGACAGACGAACTACGAGCAGTACTTC,TRBD1,TRBV5-1,-,TRBJ2-7
CASSQSGTGGEKTQYF,TGCGCCAGCAGTCAGTCCGGGACAGGAGGAGAAAAGACCCAGTACTTC,TRBD1,TRBV10-1,-,TRBJ2-5
CASSDPPAGNTEAFF,TGTGCCAGCAGTGACCCCCCGGCAGGGAACACTGAAGCTTTCTTT,-,TRBV25-1,-,TRBJ1-1
CASSRGQGSGYTF,TGTGCCAGCAGCAGGGGACAGGGGTCTGGCTACACCTTC,TRBD1,TRBV6-6,-,TRBJ1-2
CASRSSDRANTEAFF,TGTGCCAGCAGGTCCTCGGACAGGGCCAACACTGAAGCTTTCTTT,TRBD1,TRBV7-9,-,TRBJ1-1
CASSPNSLAHTDTQYF,TGTGCCAGCTCACCAAATTCCCTAGCACACACAGATACGCAGTATTTT,-,TRBV18,-,TRBJ2-3
CASSFQGTYGYTF,TGTGCCAGCAGTTTTCAGGGAACCTATGGCTACACCTTC,-,TRBV12-3/TRBV12-4,-,TRBJ1-2
CASSPSPGGQHGYTF,TGTGCCAGCAGCCCGTCCCCGGGGGGGCAGCATGGCTACACCTTC,-,TRBV9,-,TRBJ1-2
CAISESGGNNQPQHF,TGTGCCATCAGTGAGTCGGGAGGCAACAATCAGCCCCAGCATTTT,-,TRBV10-3,-,TRBJ1-5
CASSRQGSYEQYF,TGTGCCAGCAGCAGACAGGGGAGCTACGAGCAGTACTTC,TRBD1,TRBV27,-,TRBJ2-7
CASSFPGQGNSPLHF,TGTGCCAGCAGCTTTCCGGGACAGGGGAATTCACCCCTCCACTTT,TRBD1,TRBV7-6,-,TRBJ1-6
CASSKTDGLSSEQFF,TGTGCCAGTAGTAAAACGGACGGACTGTCTAGCGAGCAGTTCTTC,-,TRBV19,-,TRBJ2-1
CASSLQGPYGYTF,TGTGCCAGCAGCTTACAGGGCCCTTATGGCTACACCTTC,-,TRBV5-5,many,TRBJ1-2
CASSSAGTGEAFF,TGTGCCAGCAGCTCGGCCGGGACAGGGGAAGCTTTCTTT,TRBD1,TRBV7-9,-,TRBJ1-1
CASSEQGTNEKLFF,TGTGCCAGCAGTGAACAGGGAACTAATGAAAAACTGTTTTTT,-,TRBV6-1,-,TRBJ1-4
CASSSGLVVYEQYF,TGTGCCAGCAGTTCGGGACTAGTAGTATACGAGCAGTACTTC,TRBD2,TRBV27,-,TRBJ2-7
CASSIWATGGAGWETQYF,TGTGCCAGTAGTATTTGGGCCACAGGCGGGGCCGGTTGGGAGACCCAGTACTTC,-,TRBV19,-,TRBJ2-5
CASSDPTGVGNQPQHF,TGTGCCAGCAGTGACCCGACAGGGGTAGGCAATCAGCCCCAGCATTTT,TRBD1,TRBV6-1,few,TRBJ1-5